This T cell receptor (beta chain) originates from a study of blood T cell repertoires in COVID-19. Participants, roughly 18 to 90 years old, spanned fewer than 25 US areas. Participant-reported clinical history was the basis for cohort assignment. Per the germline V gene, CDR1 is ENHRY and CDR2 is SYGVKD. V was clipped by 6 bases and J by 5 bases, with 17 bases between them. This CDR3 contains 15 residues. Assay used: immunoSEQ multiplex PCR; TCRdb lists only in-frame clones, some missing. The sample has roughly 360,000 clones, around nine tenths seen once. This chain joins TRBV10-3 and TRBJ2-1, with D unresolved. Sequenced: PBMCs or T cells enriched from blood (not recorded which). This clonotype was sampled from a woman younger than 45 with acute COVID-19. The CDR3 loop is CAISRWADYHNEQFF. CDR3 nucleotide sequence: TGTGCCATCAGCCGATGGGCAGATTACCACAATGAGCAGTTCTTC.